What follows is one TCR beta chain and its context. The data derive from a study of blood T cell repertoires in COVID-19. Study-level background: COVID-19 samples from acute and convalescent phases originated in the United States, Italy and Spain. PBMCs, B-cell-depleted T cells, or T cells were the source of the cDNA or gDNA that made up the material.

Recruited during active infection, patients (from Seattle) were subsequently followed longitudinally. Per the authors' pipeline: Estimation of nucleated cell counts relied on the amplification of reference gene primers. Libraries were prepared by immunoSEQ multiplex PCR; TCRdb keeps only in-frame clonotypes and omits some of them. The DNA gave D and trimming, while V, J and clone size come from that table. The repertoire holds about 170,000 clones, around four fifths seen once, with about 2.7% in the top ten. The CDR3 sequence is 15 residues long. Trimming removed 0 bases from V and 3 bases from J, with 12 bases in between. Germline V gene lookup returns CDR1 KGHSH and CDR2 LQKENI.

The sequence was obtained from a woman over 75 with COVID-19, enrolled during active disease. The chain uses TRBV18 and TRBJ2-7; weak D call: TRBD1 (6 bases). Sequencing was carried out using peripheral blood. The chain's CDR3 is CASSPPGRGGYEQYF. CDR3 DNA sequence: TGTGCCAGCTCACCACCGGGACGAGGGGGCTACGAGCAGTACTTC.